Listed here are 28 T cell receptor beta chains from one sample, sequenced in a study of T-cell memory formation after mild COVID-19. TCRdb processed the 5' RACE reads anew with MiXCR; each CDR3 protein has one entry. The repertoire holds some 450,000 distinct CDR3 sequences, 20% seen once, with roughly 8% in the top ten. The specimen was PBMCs or a T cell subset sorted from them (not recorded which). The receptor set was obtained from an adult woman who had mild COVID-19 (a few samples of this study predate the infection). Cell type and time point are not known.

The chain couples TRBV10-3 to TRBJ1-1, with D maybe TRBD1 (6 bases). Deletions cut 10 bases from V and 3 bases from J, with 18 bases between. This CDR3 region has 14 residues. Germline CDR1 and CDR2: ENHRY and SYGVKD. CDR3 loop: CATQGAHGDTEAFF. In DNA form, the CDR3 reads TGTGCCACACAGGGAGCCCATGGGGACACTGAAGCTTTCTTT.

This clonotype was detected a few times. The J gene is TRBJ2-5, the V gene TRBV5-5; D may match TRBD1 or TRBD2 (6 bases each). V shed 4 bases and J shed 4 bases, with 14 bases lying between them. CDR3 length: 14 amino acids. Germline V gene lookup returns CDR1 SGHKS and CDR2 YYEKEE (reference sequence). The CDR3 spells CASSVEWGAETQYF. In DNA, the CDR3 is TGTGCCAGCAGCGTAGAGTGGGGGGCAGAGACCCAGTACTTC. The full variable domain, in which reference TRBV5-5 and TRBJ2-5 provide the parts outside the CDR3, is DAGVTQSPTHLIKTRGQQVTLRCSPISGHKSVSWYQQVLGQGPQFIFQYYEKEERGRGNFPDRFSARQFPNYSSELNVNALLLGDSALYLCASSVEWGAETQYFGPGTRLLVL.

The chain employs TRBV4-1 and TRBJ2-7; 13 bases agree with TRBD2. The germline gives CDR1 MGHRA, CDR2 YSYEKL. This CDR3 region has 19 residues. Trimming took 4 bases from V and 0 from J; bases not matched to a gene: 12. This CDR3 is CASSPSLGLAGLSSYEQYF. The CDR3 DNA reads as TGCGCCAGCAGCCCCTCCCTGGGACTAGCGGGGCTAAGCTCCTACGAGCAGTACTTC.

The chain uses TRBV7-3 and TRBJ2-3, with D tentatively TRBD1 (6 bases). Germline lookup yields CDR1 SGHTA and CDR2 FQGTGA. The CDR3 sequence is 14 residues long. Trimming removed 5 bases from V and 4 bases from J, with 13 bases in between. The CDR3 spells CASSPGAGADTQYF. CDR3 coding DNA: TGTGCCAGCAGCCCCGGGGCAGGGGCAGATACGCAGTATTTT.

Only a few counts were recorded for this clonotype. The V and J genes are TRBV12-3 or TRBV12-4 and TRBJ2-5; 9 bases agree with TRBD2. This CDR3 spans 18 amino acids. After removal of 7 bases from V and 5 bases from J, the junction contained 20 bases not matched to a gene. The CDR3 sequence: CASTEGDSGSYFGETQYF. The CDR3 DNA follows: TGTGCCAGCACCGAGGGAGATAGCGGGAGTTATTTCGGCGAGACCCAGTACTTC.

The chain joins TRBV5-5 to TRBJ2-7; 9 nucleotides match TRBD1. The CDR3 is made up of 16 amino acids. Trimming removed 5 bases from V and 3 bases from J; junction bases left unmatched: 12. From germline, CDR1 is SGHKS and CDR2 YYEKEE (reference sequence). CDR3 nucleotide sequence: TGTGCCAGCAGTACCGGTACACAGGGGGCGAACTACGAGCAGTACTTC. This encodes CASSTGTQGANYEQYF.

The chain combines TRBV6-6 with TRBJ2-7, with D possibly TRBD1 on 6 matching bases. CDR1 and CDR2 from the germline V gene are MNHNY and SVGAGI (reference sequence). The CDR3 covers 15 residues. V shed 0 bases and J shed 3 bases, with 12 bases lying between them. In nucleotides, the CDR3 is TGTGCCAGCAGTTACTCTGCGAAAGGGGGCTACGAGCAGTACTTC. It translates to CASSYSAKGGYEQYF.

This clonotype has just a few counts. The V call is TRBV7-2, the J call TRBJ2-1, with 7 bases identical to TRBD2. The J segment lost 3 bases and the V segment lost 6 bases, leaving 8 bases of the junction unmatched. The CDR3 has 15 residues. CDR1 and CDR2 from the germline V gene are SGHTA and FQGNSA. The CDR3 DNA is TGTGCCAGCAGATGGGGCGGGAGTTACTACAATGAGCAGTTCTTC. Translating gives CASRWGGSYYNEQFF.

This clonotype has just a few counts. The rearrangement links TRBV13 to TRBJ2-2; 10 positions agree with TRBD2. Germline trimming cut 5 bases from V and 6 bases from J; bases unmatched to any gene: 18. CDR1 and CDR2 (germline): PRHDT, FYEKMQ (reference sequence). The CDR3 is made up of 19 amino acids. The CDR3 DNA sequence: TGTGCCAGCAGCCCCTCGACGCCTCCTAGCGGGAGTATGTCCGGGGAGCTGTTTTTT. Its translation: CASSPSTPPSGSMSGELFF.

J is TRBJ1-1 and V is TRBV19; TRBD1 aligns across 12 bases. J lost 4 bases, V lost 6 bases, and 3 bases had no gene match. Germline loops: CDR1 LNHDA, CDR2 SQIVND (reference sequence). The CDR3 is 14 residues long. CDR3 in DNA: TGTGCCAGTAGGGGACAGGGGGCGATCACTGAAGCTTTCTTT. This sequence encodes CASRGQGAITEAFF.

This clonotype was observed a few times. The V gene is TRBV5-1, the J gene TRBJ2-1; TRBD2 matches at 15 bases. This CDR3 spans 16 amino acids. With 6 bases clipped from V and 7 bases from J, the junction kept 8 bases outside the gene matches. Looked up from germline, CDR1 is SGHRS and CDR2 is YFSETQ. This CDR3 reads CASKGLAGGPGNEQFF. The CDR3 coding sequence is TGCGCCAGCAAAGGACTAGCGGGGGGGCCAGGGAATGAGCAGTTCTTC.

This sequence joins TRBV15 and TRBJ2-1; 9 nucleotides align to TRBD1. Germline lookup yields CDR1 LNHNV and CDR2 YYDKDF (reference sequence). The CDR3 has 15 amino acids. V was clipped by 5 bases and J by 9 bases; unmatched bases: 11. CDR3 DNA sequence: TGTGCCACCAGCGTAAGACACAGGGGGCAGGGTGAGCAGTTCTTC. Protein product: CATSVRHRGQGEQFF.

This clonotype has just a few counts. The rearrangement uses TRBV6-4 and TRBJ2-2, with a tentative D call TRBD1 (6 bases). The V end was cut by 7 bases, the J end by 4 bases, with 13 bases between. CDR3 length: 14 amino acids. The germline CDR1 and CDR2 sequences are MRHNA and SNTAGT. The CDR3 loop reads CASTKDSFTGELFF. DNA for the CDR3: TGTGCCAGCACCAAGGACAGTTTCACCGGGGAGCTGTTTTTT.

This clonotype was observed a handful of times. The CDR3 DNA follows: TGTGCCAGCAGTGAAGGTGCAGGGGTCATGAACACTGAAGCTTTCTTT. It encodes CASSEGAGVMNTEAFF. The chain carries TRBV25-1 and TRBJ1-1; tentative D call: TRBD1 (6 bases). Germline V gene sequence: CDR1 MGHDK, CDR2 SYGVNS. The CDR3 length is 16 residues. V lost 2 bases and J lost 0, with 13 bases in between.

The rearrangement links TRBV5-1 to TRBJ1-1; TRBD1 matches 7 bases. The CDR3 contains 14 residues. V gave up 2 bases and J gave up 6 bases; unmatched junction bases: 7. The germline V gene encodes CDR1 SGHRS and CDR2 YFSETQ. The CDR3 loop reads CASSLNDGQAEAFF. For the CDR3, the DNA is TGCGCCAGCAGCTTAAACGACGGACAGGCTGAAGCTTTCTTT. The variable domain in full, completed from reference TRBV5-1 and TRBJ1-1, reads KAGVTQTPRYLIKTRGQQVTLSCSPISGHRSVSWYQQTPGQGLQFLFEYFSETQRNKGNFPGRFSGRQFSNSRSEMNVSTLELGDSALYLCASSLNDGQAEAFFGQGTRLTVV.

The gene calls are TRBV7-3 and TRBJ2-5; TRBD2 is a possible D gene (7 bases). This CDR3 is built from 14 residues. Trimming removed 5 bases at V and 7 bases at J, with 17 bases between. Germline V lookup: CDR1 SGHTA, CDR2 FQGTGA. Here the CDR3 reads CASSQTGGQGTQYF. The CDR3 DNA is TGTGCCAGCAGCCAAACGGGGGGCCAGGGGACCCAGTACTTC.

This clonotype was detected only a few times. The chain uses TRBV7-9 and TRBJ2-5, with D perhaps matching TRBD1 (6 bases). This CDR3 is 15 amino acids long. Trimming stripped 1 base from V and 2 bases from J, with 11 bases between. CDR1 and CDR2 from the germline V gene are SEHNR and FQNEAQ (reference sequence). The CDR3 reads CASSLVRTEQETQYF. In nucleotides, the CDR3 is TGTGCCAGCAGCTTAGTCAGGACAGAACAAGAGACCCAGTACTTC.

The sample holds a few counts of this clonotype. The gene calls are TRBV2 and TRBJ1-2; no clear D gene. Trimming shortened V by 2 bases and J by 4 bases, and 11 bases separated the two germline ends. The CDR3 is made up of 14 amino acids. Germline V CDR1 and CDR2: SNHLY, FYNNEI. Here the CDR3 reads CASSERQKSYGYTF. The CDR3, as DNA: TGTGCCAGCAGTGAACGGCAGAAAAGCTATGGCTACACCTTC.

The CDR3 spells CSVDSRESLHSYNEQFF. DNA for the CDR3: TGCAGCGTTGATTCCAGGGAGTCCCTTCACTCCTACAATGAGCAGTTCTTC. This rearrangement joins TRBV29-1 to TRBJ2-1; D may be TRBD1 or TRBD2 (5 bases each). Deletions cut 3 bases from V and 0 bases from J, with 18 bases between. CDR1 is SQVTM, CDR2 ANQGSEA, per germline. The CDR3 is 17 amino acids.

This chain joins TRBV27 and TRBJ1-5; the match to TRBD1 covers 8 bases. Germline CDR1 MNHEY, CDR2 SMNVEV (reference sequence). This CDR3 comprises 14 residues. V was pared by 5 bases and J by 5 bases, with 5 bases of the junction left unmatched. The CDR3: CASSRTGIHQPQHF. For the CDR3, the DNA is TGTGCCAGCAGTCGGACAGGGATTCATCAGCCCCAGCATTTT.

This clonotype was seen a few times. The rearrangement joins TRBV7-9 to TRBJ1-1; no firm D call. The V gene lost 6 bases and the J gene lost 6 bases, with 11 bases spanning the gap. Germline loops: CDR1 SEHNR, CDR2 FQNEAQ (reference sequence). The CDR3 length is 12 residues. The CDR3 spells CASSLTNAEAFF. CDR3 in DNA: TGTGCCAGCAGTCTCACTAACGCTGAAGCTTTCTTT.

This clonotype appeared a few times. The J gene is TRBJ2-3, the V gene TRBV28; TRBD1 matches 7 bases. V dropped 1 base and J dropped 1; count of bases not matched to a gene: 11. CDR3 size: 18 residues. CDR1 and CDR2 from the germline V gene are MDHEN and SYDVKM. The CDR3 DNA reads TGTGCCAGCAGTTTATATAGCCCCTCGGACAGGCGCACAGATACGCAGTATTTT. Translated: CASSLYSPSDRRTDTQYF.

This chain joins TRBV7-6 and TRBJ2-1; possible D gene TRBD1, 6 bases. CDR3 length equals 13 residues. Trimming stripped 7 bases from V and 6 bases from J, with 13 bases between. Germline CDR1 reads SGHVS; CDR2 reads FNYEAQ. The CDR3 spells CASTTAGANEQFF. Written as DNA, the CDR3 is TGTGCCAGCACCACTGCAGGGGCCAATGAGCAGTTCTTC.

The J gene is TRBJ2-5, the V gene TRBV4-1; 8 positions match TRBD2. Germline V gives CDR1 MGHRA, CDR2 YSYEKL. The CDR3 extends over 17 amino acids. The ends lost 0 bases at V and 4 bases at J; junction bases unmatched: 10. The CDR3 sequence is CASSQETERGRVETQYF. As DNA, the CDR3 is TGCGCCAGCAGCCAAGAGACTGAGCGGGGGCGGGTAGAGACCCAGTACTTC.

This chain links TRBV19 with TRBJ2-3, with D possibly TRBD2 on 6 matching bases. The germline CDR1 and CDR2 sequences are LNHDA and SQIVND (reference sequence). Trimming stripped 3 bases from V and 6 bases from J, with 16 bases between. The CDR3 sequence is 15 residues long. The CDR3 sequence: CASSIRLGGRDTQYF. CDR3 bases: TGTGCCAGTAGTATCCGGCTCGGGGGTAGGGATACGCAGTATTTT.

V usage is TRBV7-2 and J usage is TRBJ2-5; 9 bases agree with TRBD2. With V trimmed by 6 bases and J by 5 bases, 10 bases remained unmatched. The CDR3 extends over 15 amino acids. Germline-derived CDR1 and CDR2 are SGHTA and FQGNSA. The CDR3 spells CASSYSGSLRETQYF. DNA of the CDR3: TGTGCCAGCAGTTATAGCGGGAGTCTTCGGGAGACCCAGTACTTC.

This clonotype has a handful of counts. The J gene is TRBJ2-1, the V gene TRBV4-1; 7 positions agree with TRBD2. The CDR3 has 17 residues. Germline loops: CDR1 MGHRA, CDR2 YSYEKL. V shed 0 bases, J shed 8 bases, and the junction held 13 bases outside the gene matches. Written as DNA, the CDR3 is TGCGCCAGCAGCCAAGAAGGGCCAGCGGGGACCCCATATGAGCAGTTCTTC. It translates to CASSQEGPAGTPYEQFF.

Ten or more counts support this clonotype. The genes are TRBV12-3 or TRBV12-4 and TRBJ2-3; either TRBD1 or TRBD2 may fit D (5 bases each). With 6 bases removed from V and 0 bases from J, the gap between germline ends came to 10 bases. The CDR3 loop spans 14 amino acids. CDR3: CASSLRGSTDTQYF. The CDR3 nucleotides read TGTGCCAGCAGCTTGAGGGGAAGCACAGATACGCAGTATTTT.